The 3 T cell receptor beta chains in this list originate from one sample, sequenced in a study of blood T cells in healthy people across ages. For the second PCR, which ran for roughly 6 to 11 cycles, a sample-barcoded 5' primer and a J-beta primer mix were used. TCRdb reprocessed the 5' RACE reads via MiXCR and lists one record per CDR3 protein. The table lists about 720,000 distinct CDR3 sequences, about 20% of them singletons, with about 22% in the top ten. The sample comprised blood. Receptors originate from a man in his sixties or seventies in good health.

About this clonotype itself: Given a much more abundant clone one base away, this may be a read error. The rearrangement uses TRBV12-3 or TRBV12-4 and TRBJ1-2; 8 bases are a match to TRBD1. There are 14 residues in the CDR3. CDR3 residues: CASRGTGRIGGYPF. The CDR3 region has the DNA TGTGCCAGCAGGGGGACAGGTCGAATTGGTGGCTACCCCTTC.

The V call is TRBV14, the J call TRBJ2-1; D gene uncertain. The ends were cut back, 2 bases at V and 0 bases at J, with 2 bases in the middle. Per germline, CDR1 SGHDN and CDR2 FVKESK. The CDR3 consists of 13 residues. CDR3: CASSQYSYNEQFF. In nucleotides, the CDR3 is TGTGCCAGCAGCCAATACTCCTACAATGAGCAGTTCTTC.

In its sample, this clonotype was seen a few times. This CDR3 reads CASTQPTGHNEQFF. The DNA of the CDR3 is TGCGCCAGCACTCAGCCGACAGGCCACAATGAGCAGTTCTTC. This chain connects TRBV23-1 to TRBJ2-1, with D tentatively TRBD1 (6 bases). TRBV23-1 counts as an open reading frame of uncertain function. The CDR3 has 14 amino acids. Trimming pared 7 bases from V and 5 bases from J, leaving 15 bases between.